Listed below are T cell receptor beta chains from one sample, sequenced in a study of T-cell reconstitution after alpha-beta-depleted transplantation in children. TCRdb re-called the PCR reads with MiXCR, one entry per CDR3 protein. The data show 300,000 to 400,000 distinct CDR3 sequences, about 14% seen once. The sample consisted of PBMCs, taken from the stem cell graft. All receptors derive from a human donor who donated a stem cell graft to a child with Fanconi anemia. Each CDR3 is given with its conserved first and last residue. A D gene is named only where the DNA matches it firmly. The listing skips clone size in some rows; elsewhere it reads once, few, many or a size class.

CDR3 protein: CASSSMDTGELFF; CDR3 DNA: TGTGCCAGCAGCTCCATGGACACCGGGGAGCTGTTTTTT; V gene: TRBV7-9; J gene: TRBJ2-2; clone size: many; D gene: -
CDR3 protein: CASRPSGARMNTEAFF; CDR3 DNA: TGCGCCAGCAGACCGTCAGGGGCGAGGATGAACACTGAAGCTTTCTTT; V gene: TRBV5-1; J gene: TRBJ1-1; clone size: -; D gene: -
CDR3 protein: CASSQDSGGSYGYTF; CDR3 DNA: TGCGCCAGCAGCCAAGATTCCGGAGGGAGTTATGGCTACACCTTC; V gene: TRBV4-1; J gene: TRBJ1-2; clone size: -; D gene: -
CDR3 protein: CARRDRARVAHEQYF; CDR3 DNA: TGCGCCCGTAGGGACAGGGCTCGAGTGGCCCACGAGCAGTACTTC; V gene: TRBV5-1; J gene: TRBJ2-7; clone size: many; D gene: TRBD1
CDR3 protein: CASSLAGGPDEQFF; CDR3 DNA: TGTGCCAGCAGTTTAGCGGGGGGGCCGGACGAGCAGTTCTTC; V gene: TRBV28; J gene: TRBJ2-1; clone size: few; D gene: TRBD2
CDR3 protein: CASSLPGQMSNIQYF; CDR3 DNA: TGTGCCAGCAGCCTACCGGGACAGATGAGTAACATTCAGTACTTC; V gene: TRBV28; J gene: TRBJ2-4; clone size: -; D gene: TRBD1
CDR3 protein: CAISGIGDGTGELFF; CDR3 DNA: TGTGCCATCAGTGGCATCGGGGACGGGACCGGGGAGCTGTTTTTT; V gene: TRBV10-3; J gene: TRBJ2-2; clone size: few; D gene: -
CDR3 protein: CASSPVGYQETQYF; CDR3 DNA: TGCGCCAGCAGCCCCGTCGGGTATCAAGAGACCCAGTACTTC; V gene: TRBV5-1; J gene: TRBJ2-5; clone size: -; D gene: -
CDR3 protein: CASSGTSDYNEQFF; CDR3 DNA: TGTGCCAGCAGCGGGACTAGTGATTACAATGAGCAGTTCTTC; V gene: TRBV6-2/TRBV6-3; J gene: TRBJ2-1; clone size: many; D gene: TRBD2
CDR3 protein: CSAREHGYQETQYF; CDR3 DNA: TGCAGTGCTAGAGAACACGGGTACCAAGAGACCCAGTACTTC; V gene: TRBV20-1; J gene: TRBJ2-5; clone size: few; D gene: -
CDR3 protein: CASSDKGFSYNEQFF; CDR3 DNA: TGTGCCAGCAGTGATAAAGGCTTCTCCTACAATGAGCAGTTCTTC; V gene: TRBV25-1; J gene: TRBJ2-1; clone size: few; D gene: -
CDR3 protein: CASSHLTGVEQFF; CDR3 DNA: TGTGCCAGCAGCCATCTGACAGGGGTTGAGCAGTTCTTC; V gene: TRBV4-2; J gene: TRBJ2-1; clone size: -; D gene: TRBD1
CDR3 protein: CASSQGSVETQYF; CDR3 DNA: TGTGCCAGCAGCCAAGGATCGGTGGAGACCCAGTACTTC; V gene: TRBV3-1; J gene: TRBJ2-5; clone size: few; D gene: -
CDR3 protein: CSARVLDSYSNQPQHF; CDR3 DNA: TGCAGTGCTAGAGTCCTGGACAGTTATAGCAATCAGCCCCAGCATTTT; V gene: TRBV20-1; J gene: TRBJ1-5; clone size: many; D gene: -
CDR3 protein: CASSPRPGARGNTIYF; CDR3 DNA: TGCGCCAGCAGCCCTCGGCCGGGGGCGCGGGGAAACACCATATATTTT; V gene: TRBV4-3; J gene: TRBJ1-3; clone size: -; D gene: -
CDR3 protein: CASSFSRDWSTDTQYF; CDR3 DNA: TGTGCCAGCAGCTTCTCCCGGGACTGGAGCACAGATACGCAGTATTTT; V gene: TRBV5-8; J gene: TRBJ2-3; clone size: few; D gene: -
CDR3 protein: CASSSVQGTQPQHF; CDR3 DNA: TGTGCCAGCAGCTCAGTACAGGGAACTCAGCCCCAGCATTTT; V gene: TRBV7-2; J gene: TRBJ1-5; clone size: -; D gene: -
CDR3 protein: CASSLLRSSYNEQFF; CDR3 DNA: TGTGCCAGCAGTTTACTGCGGAGCTCCTACAATGAGCAGTTCTTC; V gene: TRBV28; J gene: TRBJ2-1; clone size: many; D gene: -
CDR3 protein: CASSRPGNTEAFF; CDR3 DNA: TGTGCCAGCAGTCGCCCGGGGAACACTGAAGCTTTCTTT; V gene: TRBV6-1; J gene: TRBJ1-1; clone size: many; D gene: -
CDR3 protein: CSVYRQNQPQHF; CDR3 DNA: TGCAGTGTTTACAGGCAAAATCAGCCCCAGCATTTT; V gene: TRBV20-1; J gene: TRBJ1-5; clone size: -; D gene: -
CDR3 protein: CASSLEGRTSGNTIYF; CDR3 DNA: TGCGCCAGCAGCTTGGAAGGACGTACCTCTGGAAACACCATATATTTT; V gene: TRBV5-1; J gene: TRBJ1-3; clone size: many; D gene: -
CDR3 protein: CASSVWGARTDTQYF; CDR3 DNA: TGCGCCAGCAGCGTCTGGGGGGCCAGAACAGATACGCAGTATTTT; V gene: TRBV5-1; J gene: TRBJ2-3; clone size: -; D gene: -
CDR3 protein: CASSLDPFLGGEQYF; CDR3 DNA: TGTGCCAGCAGCTTAGATCCCTTCCTGGGCGGGGAGCAGTACTTC; V gene: TRBV11-2; J gene: TRBJ2-7; clone size: -; D gene: -
CDR3 protein: CASSQDEAGRAGELFF; CDR3 DNA: TGCGCCAGCAGCCAAGATGAGGCGGGAAGGGCCGGGGAGCTGTTTTTT; V gene: TRBV4-3; J gene: TRBJ2-2; clone size: once; D gene: -
CDR3 protein: CSVGTLGGAGNTIYF; CDR3 DNA: TGCAGCGTTGGGACCTTAGGAGGGGCCGGAAACACCATATATTTT; V gene: TRBV29-1; J gene: TRBJ1-3; clone size: -; D gene: -
CDR3 protein: CAARLNGNTYNEQFF; CDR3 DNA: TGTGCCGCCAGACTGAATGGTAATACATACAATGAGCAGTTCTTC; V gene: TRBV6-2/TRBV6-3; J gene: TRBJ2-1; clone size: many; D gene: -
CDR3 protein: CATSDPGLAGGNTQYF; CDR3 DNA: TGTGCCACCAGTGACCCGGGACTAGCGGGGGGGAATACGCAGTATTTT; V gene: TRBV24-1; J gene: TRBJ2-3; clone size: few; D gene: TRBD2
CDR3 protein: CASSLEGDSHTDTQYF; CDR3 DNA: TGTGCCAGCAGCTTGGAGGGAGACAGCCACACAGATACGCAGTATTTT; V gene: TRBV5-5; J gene: TRBJ2-3; clone size: many; D gene: -
CDR3 protein: CASSLSIGQGGNIQYF; CDR3 DNA: TGTGCCAGCAGCTTATCAATTGGACAGGGTGGAAACATTCAGTACTTC; V gene: TRBV7-9; J gene: TRBJ2-4; clone size: few; D gene: TRBD1
CDR3 protein: CASSLEGSWAGGEATTGELFF; CDR3 DNA: TGTGCCAGCAGCTTAGAGGGTTCGTGGGCAGGGGGCGAAGCAACCACCGGGGAGCTGTTTTTT; V gene: TRBV7-9; J gene: TRBJ2-2; clone size: -; D gene: TRBD1
CDR3 protein: CSARDSGGENIQYF; CDR3 DNA: TGCAGTGCTAGAGATTCCGGAGGGGAAAACATTCAGTACTTC; V gene: TRBV20-1; J gene: TRBJ2-4; clone size: -; D gene: -
CDR3 protein: CASSFEPPGQGNEQFF; CDR3 DNA: TGTGCCAGCAGTTTCGAGCCTCCGGGACAGGGGAATGAGCAGTTCTTC; V gene: TRBV27; J gene: TRBJ2-1; clone size: -; D gene: TRBD1
CDR3 protein: CASSRGTAYEQYF; CDR3 DNA: TGTGCCAGCAGCCGGGGCACAGCCTACGAGCAGTACTTC; V gene: TRBV7-8; J gene: TRBJ2-7; clone size: many; D gene: -
CDR3 protein: CASSNSRESTGANVLTF; CDR3 DNA: TGTGCCAGCAGTAATAGCAGAGAAAGTACTGGGGCCAACGTCCTGACTTTC; V gene: TRBV12-3/TRBV12-4; J gene: TRBJ2-6; clone size: -; D gene: -
CDR3 protein: CASFSGFHNEQFF; CDR3 DNA: TGTGCCAGCTTTTCAGGTTTCCACAATGAGCAGTTCTTC; V gene: TRBV7-8; J gene: TRBJ2-1; clone size: few; D gene: -
CDR3 protein: CASSLGSTPWLSQYF; CDR3 DNA: TGTGCCAGCAGCTTAGGATCGACTCCTTGGCTATCCCAGTACTTC; V gene: TRBV11-2; J gene: TRBJ2-5; clone size: few; D gene: -
CDR3 protein: CSAEGTGLMNTEAFF; CDR3 DNA: TGCAGTGCCGAAGGGACAGGGCTAATGAACACTGAAGCTTTCTTT; V gene: TRBV20-1; J gene: TRBJ1-1; clone size: few; D gene: TRBD1
CDR3 protein: CASSPNLAVTYNEQFF; CDR3 DNA: TGTGCCAGCAGCCCAAATTTAGCGGTAACCTACAATGAGCAGTTCTTC; V gene: TRBV3-1; J gene: TRBJ2-1; clone size: -; D gene: -
CDR3 protein: CATGQGGETQYF; CDR3 DNA: TGTGCCACCGGACAGGGCGGAGAGACCCAGTACTTC; V gene: TRBV10-3; J gene: TRBJ2-5; clone size: -; D gene: TRBD1
CDR3 protein: CAISERGGITGELFF; CDR3 DNA: TGTGCCATCAGTGAGCGCGGGGGGATCACCGGGGAGCTGTTTTTT; V gene: TRBV10-3; J gene: TRBJ2-2; clone size: -; D gene: TRBD2
CDR3 protein: CSVVLGEQFF; CDR3 DNA: TGCAGCGTAGTACTCGGGGAGCAGTTCTTC; V gene: TRBV29-1; J gene: TRBJ2-1; clone size: many; D gene: -
CDR3 protein: CASSSTGGGNTIYF; CDR3 DNA: TGTGCCAGCAGTTCGACAGGGGGTGGAAACACCATATATTTT; V gene: TRBV12-3/TRBV12-4; J gene: TRBJ1-3; clone size: -; D gene: TRBD1
CDR3 protein: CASSYGLAGSSYNEQFF; CDR3 DNA: TGTGCCAGCAGCTATGGGCTAGCGGGGAGCTCCTACAATGAGCAGTTCTTC; V gene: TRBV12-3/TRBV12-4; J gene: TRBJ2-1; clone size: few; D gene: TRBD2
CDR3 protein: CASSLLKTGELFF; CDR3 DNA: TGTGCCAGCAGCTTACTGAAGACCGGGGAGCTGTTTTTT; V gene: TRBV7-2; J gene: TRBJ2-2; clone size: -; D gene: -
CDR3 protein: CASSLYSGGNTDTQYF; CDR3 DNA: TGTGCCAGCAGCTTATATAGCGGGGGGAACACAGATACGCAGTATTTT; V gene: TRBV7-3; J gene: TRBJ2-3; clone size: -; D gene: TRBD2